The clone carrying this T cell receptor delta chain counts as large (0.1 to 1%). V lost 0 bases, J lost 0 bases, and 6 bases stayed unmatched. There are 19 residues in the CDR3. Germline V gene data show CDR1 as GEAIGNYY and CDR2 as EKD. This specimen belongs to a study of gamma-delta T cells after stem cell transplantation. TCRdb fed the RT-PCR reads to CATT. This table holds 1,000 or so delta-chain clones, roughly 38% found once. This clonotype was obtained from a human donor. It is not recorded whose cells these are; they may come from a transplant donor. What was sequenced was gamma-delta T cells. V is TRDV2 and J is TRDJ3; 8 positions match TRDD3. CDR3 nucleotide sequence: TGTGCCTGTGACACCGCTGGGGGAACGAGCTCCTGGGACACCCGACAGATGTTTTTC. Translation: CACDTAGGTSSWDTRQMFF.